The entry below gives a single T cell receptor beta chain sequence along with its context. A J-beta primer mix and a sample-barcoded 5' primer were used in a second PCR of roughly 7 to 12 cycles. TCRdb re-called the 5' RACE reads with MiXCR, one entry per CDR3 protein. The sample shows 1.5 million to 2 million distinct CDR3 sequences, roughly 32% of them seen only once. The individuals who served as donors were healthy Caucasians living in Russia, aged roughly 6 to 90. They isolated at least 7 million PBMCs from each sample. The V gene's germline CDR1 is SGHTA and CDR2 FQGNSA. J gave up 6 bases and V 6 bases, and 16 bases lay outside the gene matches. The CDR3 totals 18 residues. These data are taken from a study of blood T cells in healthy people across ages.

The source of this sequence is a woman aged 25 to 39 in good health. The chain joins TRBV7-2 to TRBJ1-4; 10 nucleotides agree with TRBD1. Material for sequencing was blood. CDR3 DNA sequence: TGTGCCAGCAGTCGACCCGACAGGGGGCGTGTAATGGATGAAAAACTGTTTTTT. Its protein product is CASSRPDRGRVMDEKLFF.